This TCR beta chain was identified during a study of blood T cells in healthy people across ages (dated by TCRdb to 2013 to 2016). The study in broad terms: Template switching captured roughly one uniquely barcoded TCR beta cDNA molecule per two T cells in model experiments. The donors were split into four age groups: young (average about 15 years), middle-aged (39), aged (roughly 65) and long-lived (approximately 80). Two additional independent replicas of 1 million unique cDNA reads from the same blood draw were analyzed for two donors (one aged 18 to 30 and one aged 80 or older). Donors of different ages were randomly distributed across sequencing lanes to avoid experimental bias. To track age-related changes in TCR beta repertoire diversity, the study relied on deep sequencing normalized with unique cDNA molecular identifiers.

This clonotype was seen more than once but under ten times. The antigen this receptor binds is unknown. One base away there is no much larger clone; base qualities are not given. The 40 or so donors, aged about 6 to 95 years, were systemically healthy Caucasian individuals from Russia. Around 10 milliliters of peripheral blood were collected from each donor into EDTA-treated Vacutainer tubes. PBMCs were isolated by Ficoll-Paque density-gradient centrifugation, with at least 7 million obtained per sample. Total RNA, at least 5 micrograms per sample, was extracted from PBMCs with Trizol reagent. The percentages of naive CD45RAhigh/CD27high T cells were determined by flow cytometry on a PBMC aliquot from every donor. The germline V gene encodes CDR1 LGHDT and CDR2 YNNKEL (reference sequence). Its CDR3 holds 16 amino acids, cysteine through phenylalanine. Of the read, only the CDR3 DNA is kept; its 48 bases are in frame from base 1. V has 1 base trimmed and J has 4 bases trimmed; junction bases matching no gene number 7.

Library construction relied on 5' RACE. TCRdb records Illumina HiSeq 2500 as the sequencer. A second PCR of roughly 6 to 11 cycles was run with a J-beta primer mix and a sample-barcoded 5' primer. Each TCR beta cDNA molecule received a unique molecular identifier from a template-switch 5' adaptor carrying 12 random nucleotides. Each sample yielded at least 3 million CDR3-containing paired-end reads. First-strand cDNA was synthesized from all RNA with the Mint cDNA synthesis kit, primed by a TRBC-specific oligonucleotide. Following uracil-DNA glycosylase treatment, a first 18-cycle PCR with universal primers M1SS and BC2_uni_R was performed on all cDNA. As for the authors' bioinformatics: Normalization of each sample was performed by random selection of 1 million high-quality reads, each carrying a distinct molecular identifier. Instead of being binned into consensus sequences, reads that shared molecular identifiers were thrown out. CDR3 identification, clonotype clustering and error correction used MiTCR with a Q25 quality threshold and the strictest error-elimination algorithm. Lower-bound total TCR beta diversity was estimated with a nonparametric unseen species model using Euler transformation. The raw public reads went through TCRdb reprocessing: fastp at Q25, MiXCR clone calling, in-frame beta chains kept. Entries that share a CDR3 protein sequence are merged under the most common genes and DNA. For this entry, the V and J calls and clone size follow TCRdb and not the study's own pipeline. A total of some 1,500,000 distinct CDR3 sequences appear in this sample, 35% to 45% of them only once. Clones ranked in the top ten supply 4% of the sample.

The investigation overall reported the following: Compared with the aged group, the long-lived group had more naive CD4+ T cells, fewer expanded clones and increased TCR diversity, suggesting age selection. Because donor CMV infection status was unknown, age-related changes in expanded clonotypes were potentially confounded. Observed TCR beta diversity per million T cells fell roughly linearly with age, and a significant reduction was already apparent by age around 40. A strong correlation was found between observed TCR beta diversity and the percentage of naive T cells measured by flow cytometry. Because profiling used bulk unsorted PBMCs, naive and antigen-experienced compartments could not be compared conclusively. Estimates of total diversity from one million sequenced T cells were regarded as lower bounds and underestimates.

The chain is encoded by TRBV3-1 joined to TRBJ1-1; TRBD1 aligns with 9 central bases. This TCR was sampled from a woman under 30 in good health. Source material: blood. The CDR3 protein sequence reads: CASSQAGTGRGTEAFF. The DNA sequence reads TGTGCCAGCAGCCAAGCTGGGACAGGGAGAGGCACTGAAGCTTTCTTT. Joined to the reference TRBV3-1 and TRBJ1-1 proteins, this CDR3 gives the full variable domain: DTAVSQTPKYLVTQMGNDKSIKCEQNLGHDTMYWYKQDSKKFLKIMFSYNNKELIINETVPNRFSPKSPDKAHLNLHINSLELGDSAVYFCASSQAGTGRGTEAFFGQGTRLTVV.